The sequence of this T cell receptor (beta chain) was determined in a study of PD-1 blockade in classical Hodgkin lymphoma (dated by TCRdb to 2020 to 2021). At the level of the whole study: Nivolumab dosing was 3 mg/kg intravenously every 2 weeks, continuing until either disease progression or unacceptable toxicity. To define a peripheral blood immune signature of response to PD-1 blockade in classical Hodgkin lymphoma, the study combined TCR beta sequencing with CyTOF.

The time point label, read with the paper, signifies: cycle 1 day 1 (C1D1), immediately before nivolumab initiation. Relapse after autologous stem cell transplantation had occurred in all trial patients, and cohorts A, B and C were distinguished by prior brentuximab vedotin exposure. The trial cohort comprised some 60 patients with relapsed/refractory classical Hodgkin lymphoma whose best overall responses were complete response, partial response or progressive disease. Single-agent nivolumab was administered to trial patients in the multi-cohort phase II CheckMate 205 trial. Best overall response was determined by an independent review committee according to the 2007 International Working Group response criteria. Trial PBMCs were collected immediately before nivolumab initiation (C1D1) and during therapy at cycle 2 day 1 and cycle 4 day 1. Peripheral blood was collected in 8 mL Vacutainer Cell Preparation Tubes, from which PBMCs were isolated by centrifugation and then cryopreserved.

The Qiagen DNeasy kit was used to extract genomic DNA from unsorted PBMCs and from the negatively selected CD4+ and CD8+ fractions. Using primers that anneal to V and J segments, immunoSEQ multiplex PCR amplified the TCR beta CDR3 regions. A synthetic immune receptor repertoire was used to minimize amplification bias, and remaining bias was computationally removed after sequencing. In the source study's methods: Repertoire diversity was quantified as the Shannon entropy index using custom Python scripts. The unsorted, CD4+ and CD8+ repertoires were each analyzed separately, with the exception of combined analyses, where CD4+ and CD8+ sequences were merged in silico. Clonal expansion was defined as a frequency increase of at least 2-fold after treatment compared with C1D1, and clones undetected at baseline were assigned a pseudocount of 0.5. Singleton clones were defined as clones with 0 or 1 copy at C1D1, and non-singleton clones were defined as clones with 2 or more copies. Clones expanded in unsorted samples were labelled as CD4+, CD8+ or unknown by matching protein sequences in sorted samples from the same patient. Wilcoxon tests on paired samples were used to test diversity changes from C1D1 to C4D1. TCRdb holds this immuneACCESS table with in-frame rearrangements only. Some clones are missing; in checked studies, unresolved V genes explain under half, and the rest has no known cause. The DNA was the basis for D and trimming; V, J and clone size are from that table. This sample comprises 13,000 or so clones, around 77% of them detected only once. The ten largest clones capture around 27% of the sample.

Spanning cysteine to phenylalanine, the CDR3 consists of 14 amino acids. Solely the CDR3 DNA is kept, with 42 bases framed from the first base. From a lookup of the germline V gene (reference sequence), CDR1 and CDR2 are LNHDA and SQIVND. V is clipped by 3 bases and J by 8 bases, and the sequence between their germline boundaries is 14 bases long. For this clone: No cognate antigen has been identified for it. Within one base of it there is no much larger clone, and no base qualities were kept.

On the study overall, not on this receptor specifically: Trial patients achieving complete response had baseline diversity similar to newly diagnosed patients, whereas partial responders and progressors had significantly lower diversity. Baseline TCR diversity was reported as lower in newly diagnosed patients than in healthy donors, and lower still in relapsed/refractory patients. The study covered only a single clinical trial cohort, and the causes of the repertoire differences, possibly disease activity or prior therapy, were still not defined. By C4D1, a significant rise was seen in CD4+ TCR diversity but not in CD8+ TCR diversity (p=0.0027 vs p=0.16), and the rise was most apparent among complete responders (p=0.02). Lower diversity was seen in patients whose nivolumab began less than 1 year after ASCT, and these patients were left out of later analyses so that immune reconstitution would not confound the results.

The sequence was collected from a human donor with classical Hodgkin lymphoma. The V and J segments used are TRBV19 and TRBJ1-5, and possibly TRBD1, on 5 matching bases. The sequenced sample was peripheral blood mononuclear cells (PBMCs), obtained at baseline. The CDR3 reads as follows: CASSMGPLGEPQHF. The nucleotides read TGTGCCAGTAGTATGGGGCCGTTGGGGGAGCCCCAGCATTTT.